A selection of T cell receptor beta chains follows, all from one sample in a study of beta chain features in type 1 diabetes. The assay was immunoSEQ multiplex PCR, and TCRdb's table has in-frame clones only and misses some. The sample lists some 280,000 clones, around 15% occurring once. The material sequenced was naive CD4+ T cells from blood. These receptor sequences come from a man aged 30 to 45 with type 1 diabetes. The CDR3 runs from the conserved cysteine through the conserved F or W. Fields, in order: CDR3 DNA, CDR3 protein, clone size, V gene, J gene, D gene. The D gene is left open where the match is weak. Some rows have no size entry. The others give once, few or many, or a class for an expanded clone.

TGCGCCAGCAGCTTGGGCCGGGACAAGTTGGACGAGCAGTACTTC,CASSLGRDKLDEQYF,-,TRBV5-1,TRBJ2-7,-
TGTGCCAGCTCACCTTGGACAGGGGGATTGAATGAGCAGTTCTTC,CASSPWTGGLNEQFF,few,TRBV18,TRBJ2-1,TRBD1
TGCAGCGTTGTGGCACTATTGAACACTGAAGCTTTCTTT,CSVVALLNTEAFF,-,TRBV29-1,TRBJ1-1,-
TGTGCCAGCAGTTCCGCCCCTGGAGGGTACCAAGAGACCCAGTACTTC,CASSSAPGGYQETQYF,few,TRBV27,TRBJ2-5,-
TGTGCCAGCAGCCCCCTGGACAGTCAAGAGACCCAGTACTTC,CASSPLDSQETQYF,few,TRBV28,TRBJ2-5,-
TGTGCCAGCAGCCCGAAGCGGAGCCAAGAGACCCAGTACTTC,CASSPKRSQETQYF,few,TRBV7-2,TRBJ2-5,-
TGCGCCAGCAGCTTGAGCGGCACGCAGTATTTT,CASSLSGTQYF,-,TRBV5-1,TRBJ2-3,-
TGTGCCAGCAGCCAAGCACTAGCGTCCCACGGGCAGTATTTT,CASSQALASHGQYF,few,TRBV14,TRBJ2-3,TRBD2
TGCGCCAGCAGCTTGGGCGGACAGCTCTACGAGCAGTACTTC,CASSLGGQLYEQYF,few,TRBV5-1,TRBJ2-7,-
TGTGCCAGCAGGTCGGGACAGGGCAATCAGCCCCAGCATTTT,CASRSGQGNQPQHF,few,TRBV28,TRBJ1-5,TRBD1
TGTGCCAGCTCATCCAGGGGGAATAGCAATCAGCCCCAGCATTTT,CASSSRGNSNQPQHF,-,TRBV18,TRBJ1-5,TRBD1
TGTGCCAGCAGCTCTCCTAAGGGGGCGGAACAAGCTTTCTTT,CASSSPKGAEQAFF,-,TRBV7-9,TRBJ1-1,TRBD1
TGTGCCAGCAGCCAAGATTCGGCGGGAGGGCCAGGGGAGCAGTTCTTC,CASSQDSAGGPGEQFF,few,TRBV4-2,TRBJ2-1,TRBD2
TGTGCCAGCACCGGGACTAGTACTGCGGGCACAGATACGCAGTATTTT,CASTGTSTAGTDTQYF,-,TRBV2,TRBJ2-3,TRBD2
TGTGCCAGCAGCTTTGGCTCCGGGACAGGCCAAGAGACCCAGTACTTC,CASSFGSGTGQETQYF,few,TRBV13,TRBJ2-5,TRBD1
TGTGCCAGCAGCTTAAGACCGGCTAGCGGAAACAATGAGCAGTTCTTC,CASSLRPASGNNEQFF,-,TRBV7-3,TRBJ2-1,TRBD2
TGTGCCAGCAGCTTGTACGGCGGCAGGGTTGGGTACGAGCAGTACTTC,CASSLYGGRVGYEQYF,-,TRBV5-6,TRBJ2-7,-
TGTGCCAGCAGCCCAGGGACTAGCTTCTCCTACAATGAGCAGTTCTTC,CASSPGTSFSYNEQFF,few,TRBV7-9,TRBJ2-1,TRBD2
TGTGCCAGCAGTCGCCGGGAATTGGAGACCCAGTACTTC,CASSRRELETQYF,few,TRBV28,TRBJ2-5,-
TGCGCCAGCAGCCAAGTAACAGGGGCCAACACCGGGGAGCTGTTTTTT,CASSQVTGANTGELFF,few,TRBV4-3,TRBJ2-2,TRBD1
TGCGCCAGCAGTCAAGACAGGGCCCCCTACGAGCAGTACTTC,CASSQDRAPYEQYF,-,TRBV23-1,TRBJ2-7,TRBD1
TGCGCCAGCAGCCAGACAGGGGGCGCAGATACGCAGTATTTT,CASSQTGGADTQYF,few,TRBV5-1,TRBJ2-3,TRBD1
TGTGCTAGCAGCTTGACACTTACATCCTACGAGCAGTACTTC,CASSLTLTSYEQYF,-,TRBV7-7,TRBJ2-7,-
TGTGCCAGCAGCTTAGAAAGGACAGGGTCGTGGAGGAATGAGCAGTTCTTC,CASSLERTGSWRNEQFF,-,TRBV7-2,TRBJ2-1,TRBD1
TGTGCCAGCAGGTTAGCCGGAGGCTCCTACGAGCAGTACTTC,CASRLAGGSYEQYF,-,TRBV7-3,TRBJ2-7,-
TGTGCCAGCAGTGAAGCGGGGCAGGGTACCAAGACCCAGTACTTC,CASSEAGQGTKTQYF,few,TRBV2,TRBJ2-5,-
TGTGCCAGCTACTCGGTCTTGAACACCGGGGAGCTGTTTTTT,CASYSVLNTGELFF,-,TRBV6-5,TRBJ2-2,-
TGCGCCAGCAGCTTGGCTCAGGGCGAGCAGCCCCAGCATTTT,CASSLAQGEQPQHF,few,TRBV5-1,TRBJ1-5,-
TGTGCCAGCAGCTTAGCTAGCGGGGCATACAATGAGCAGTTCTTC,CASSLASGAYNEQFF,few,TRBV7-9,TRBJ2-1,TRBD2
TGTGCCAGTAGTGTTCAGGACAACTCCTACGAGCAGTACTTC,CASSVQDNSYEQYF,few,TRBV19,TRBJ2-7,-
TGTGCCAGCAGCTTAGAGGCGGTAACGGAGGAGCAGTACTTC,CASSLEAVTEEQYF,-,TRBV7-3,TRBJ2-7,-
TGTGCCAGCAGGCGGACAGGGGACGGTGAGCAGTTCTTC,CASRRTGDGEQFF,-,TRBV5-6,TRBJ2-1,TRBD1
TGTGCCAGCAGCGTAGGACTAGCGGGAGACTACAATGAGCAGTTCTTC,CASSVGLAGDYNEQFF,few,TRBV9,TRBJ2-1,TRBD2
TGCGCCAGCAGCTCCGGGGACATCAGCACAGATACGCAGTATTTT,CASSSGDISTDTQYF,few,TRBV5-1,TRBJ2-3,-
TGTGCCAGCAGCCTCGACAGGGAGCAAGAGTTCTTC,CASSLDREQEFF,-,TRBV2,TRBJ2-1,TRBD1